Below are 20 T cell receptor beta chains sequenced from a single sample in a study of cytomegalovirus exposure and HLA in healthy donors. The primer mix had 60 Vbeta and 13 Jbeta primers. Here immunoSEQ multiplex PCR was the method, and the copy in TCRdb shows in-frame clones only, minus some. The table shows approximately 210,000 clones, with about 81% occurring only once. Sequencing was performed on PBMCs. These receptors were taken from a man between 18 and 35 years old in good health and CMV-seronegative.

J is TRBJ2-7 and V is TRBV10-1, with 8 bases matching TRBD1. Trimming took 5 bases from V and 3 from J; bases not matched to a gene: 12. The CDR3 loop spans 16 amino acids. The germline V gene has CDR1 WNHNN and CDR2 SYGVQD (reference sequence). The CDR3 here is CASSPEQGEEFYEQYF. The CDR3 bases are TGCGCCAGCAGTCCAGAACAGGGGGAAGAGTTCTACGAGCAGTACTTC.

The chain carries TRBV10-3 and TRBJ2-4; D call uncertain. The CDR3 consists of 15 residues. The V and J ends lost 5 bases and 3 bases respectively, with 14 bases between them. Germline V CDR1 and CDR2: ENHRY, SYGVKD. The CDR3 nucleotides read TGTGCCATCAGTCAACCCGACGGCGGCAAAAACATTCAGTACTTC. Its translation: CAISQPDGGKNIQYF.

This chain joins TRBV6-4 and TRBJ2-3, with 9 bases that match TRBD2. Germline V gives CDR1 MRHNA, CDR2 SNTAGT. The CDR3 is made up of 16 amino acids. The V and J ends lost 0 bases and 2 bases, in that order; junction bases with no gene match: 3. The chain's CDR3 is CASSDSTSGDTDTQYF. CDR3 nucleotide sequence: TGTGCCAGCAGTGACTCGACTAGCGGAGACACAGATACGCAGTATTTT.

This chain joins TRBV14 and TRBJ2-2; D perhaps matches TRBD1 (6 bases). Germline V CDR1 and CDR2: SGHDN, FVKESK. The CDR3 covers 16 residues. V shed 3 bases and J shed 1 base, with 12 bases lying between them. CDR3 in DNA: TGTGCCAGCAGCCACGGACAGCGTGGGAACACCGGGGAGCTGTTTTTT. Its protein product is CASSHGQRGNTGELFF.

About this clone: The sample has other DNA sequences that encode this CDR3 too. This chain uses TRBV18 with TRBJ2-7; TRBD2 matches 7 bases. This CDR3 contains 14 residues. V shed 2 bases, J shed 3 bases, and the junction held 4 bases outside the gene matches. Germline V CDR1 and CDR2: KGHSH, LQKENI. The CDR3 bases are TGTGCCAGCTCACCAATGGGGGGGGGCTACGAGCAGTACTTC. Its protein product is CASSPMGGGYEQYF.

The DNA of the CDR3 is TGTGCCAGCAAGATGGACAGGGGACCCAATCAGCCCCAGCATTTT. Translated: CASKMDRGPNQPQHF. The chain links TRBV28 to TRBJ1-5, with 9 positions matching TRBD1. The CDR3 spans 15 residues. V lost 7 bases and J lost 3; bases outside the gene matches: 7. CDR1 MDHEN and CDR2 SYDVKM come from the germline V gene.

The chain links TRBV11-3 to TRBJ2-7, with a possible D match to TRBD2 (6 bases). This CDR3 is 14 amino acids long. Germline lookup yields CDR1 SGHNT and CDR2 YENEEA. Trimming took off 1 base at V and 4 bases at J, with 11 bases between the two ends. CDR3 nucleotides: TGTGCCAGCAGCTTAGGTGGGGGGTCGTACGAGCAGTACTTC. It encodes CASSLGGGSYEQYF. The full variable domain, in which reference TRBV11-3 and TRBJ2-7 provide the parts outside the CDR3, is EAGVVQSPRYKIIEKKQPVAFWCNPISGHNTLYWYLQNLGQGPELLIRYENEEAVDDSQLPKDRFSAERLKGVDSTLKIQPAELGDSAVYLCASSLGGGSYEQYFGPGTRLTVT.

V usage is TRBV28 and J usage is TRBJ2-7; D possibly corresponds to TRBD2 (5 bases). The germline gives CDR1 MDHEN, CDR2 SYDVKM. V lost 5 bases, J lost 5 bases, and 16 bases lay in between. The CDR3 spans 14 residues. The CDR3 DNA reads as TGTGCCAGCAGTGGCGGGCAAGAAATGAACGAGCAGTACTTC. This sequence encodes CASSGGQEMNEQYF.

This sequence joins TRBV7-9 and TRBJ2-3; 9 nucleotides agree with TRBD2. From germline, CDR1 is SEHNR and CDR2 FQNEAQ (reference sequence). Germline trimming cut 4 bases from V and 0 bases from J; bases unmatched to any gene: 5. This CDR3 contains 16 residues. CDR3 region: CASSSLAGPSTDTQYF. The CDR3 coding sequence is TGTGCCAGCAGCTCCCTAGCGGGACCTAGCACAGATACGCAGTATTTT.

The J gene is TRBJ2-7, the V gene TRBV27, with D maybe TRBD1 (5 bases). The CDR3 is made up of 19 amino acids. V lost 2 bases to trimming and J lost 0 bases, with 23 bases between them. The V gene's germline CDR1 is MNHEY and CDR2 SMNVEV (reference sequence). The CDR3 sequence: CASSLEPPLPGISSYEQYF. Here the CDR3 DNA reads TGTGCCAGCAGTTTAGAGCCCCCTCTCCCAGGGATCAGCTCCTACGAGCAGTACTTC.

This rearrangement joins TRBV6-5 to TRBJ2-2; 12 bases are a match to TRBD2. Germline CDR1 is MNHEY and CDR2 is SVGAGI. V trimming: 6 bases; J trimming: 6 bases; junction bases outside the gene matches: 5. This CDR3 comprises 15 residues. In DNA form, the CDR3 reads TGTGCCAGCAGGACTAGCGGGGGTGGCGCCGGGGAGCTGTTTTTT. It translates to CASRTSGGGAGELFF.

The rearrangement uses TRBV14 and TRBJ1-1; TRBD1 matches 7 bases. Germline V gene data show CDR1 as SGHDN and CDR2 as FVKESK. There are 15 residues in the CDR3. V was pared by 4 bases and J by 2 bases, with 7 bases of the junction left unmatched. The CDR3 sequence is CASSRRQGLNTEAFF. The CDR3 DNA reads TGTGCCAGCAGCCGGAGACAGGGTTTAAACACTGAAGCTTTCTTT.

V and J are TRBV27 and TRBJ2-7; TRBD1 is a possible D gene (6 bases). CDR3 length: 18 amino acids. Trimming removed 9 bases at V and 3 bases at J, with 30 bases between. CDR1 and CDR2 from the germline V gene are MNHEY and SMNVEV (reference sequence). The CDR3 is CARPLIPPPPGAGYEQYF. The DNA for the CDR3 is TGTGCCAGGCCGTTGATCCCTCCGCCGCCAGGGGCGGGCTACGAGCAGTACTTC.

This chain connects TRBV29-1 to TRBJ2-7; possible D gene TRBD1, 6 bases. V was cut by 6 bases and J by 3 bases, with 12 bases left in between. The length of the CDR3 is 12 residues. The germline gives CDR1 SQVTM, CDR2 ANQGSEA. CDR3 nucleotide sequence: TGCAGCGTCCAGACAGGAGGCTACGAGCAGTACTTC. Protein product: CSVQTGGYEQYF.

This chain joins TRBV4-3 and TRBJ2-7, with D tentatively TRBD1 (6 bases). This CDR3 has 16 amino acids. Trimming shortened V by 0 bases and J by 2 bases, and 14 bases separated the two germline ends. CDR1 and CDR2 (germline): LGHNA, YSLEER. Written as DNA, the CDR3 is TGCGCCAGCAGCCAAGAATCTAGGACAGCAGCCTACGAGCAGTACTTC. This sequence encodes CASSQESRTAAYEQYF.

This clone has only a few counts. This chain connects TRBV9 to TRBJ1-2, with TRBD1 matching 7 bases. Germline lookup yields CDR1 SGDLS and CDR2 YYNGEE. Losses at the gene ends were 5 bases for V and 4 bases for J; bases not matched to a gene: 11. The CDR3 loop spans 15 amino acids. CDR3 DNA: TGTGCCAGCAGTGGGGACAGTTTTAGCTTCTATGGCTACACCTTC. Translation: CASSGDSFSFYGYTF.

V usage is TRBV4-1 and J usage is TRBJ2-1, with a tentative D call TRBD2 (6 bases). The CDR3 covers 11 residues. V was trimmed by 3 bases and J by 9 bases, leaving 6 bases between them. Germline V lookup: CDR1 MGHRA, CDR2 YSYEKL. CDR3: CASSQGGEQFF. For the CDR3, the DNA is TGCGCCAGCAGCCAGGGAGGTGAGCAGTTCTTC.

V and J are TRBV7-8 and TRBJ2-7; the match to TRBD1 covers 7 bases. V was clipped by 1 base and J by 0 bases; unmatched bases: 3. The CDR3 consists of 15 residues. Germline CDR1 SGHVS, CDR2 FQNEAQ. This CDR3 reads CASSLETGSSYEQYF. CDR3 sequence (DNA): TGTGCCAGCAGCTTAGAGACAGGGAGCTCCTACGAGCAGTACTTC.

The J gene is TRBJ1-3, the V gene TRBV19; 7 bases fit TRBD1. The V gene's germline CDR1 is LNHDA and CDR2 SQIVND (reference sequence). The V segment lost 3 bases and the J segment 4 bases; nucleotides outside the gene matches: 12. This CDR3 region has 17 residues. The CDR3 loop is CASSIRQGPGPGNTIYF. The CDR3 DNA sequence: TGTGCCAGTAGTATCCGACAGGGACCGGGGCCAGGAAACACCATATATTTT.

J is TRBJ2-7 and V is TRBV28, with 8 bases aligning to TRBD2. The germline CDR1 and CDR2 sequences are MDHEN and SYDVKM. V lost 6 bases and J lost 7; bases outside the gene matches: 17. The CDR3 runs 16 residues. CDR3 in amino acids: CASRTLGRAGEREQYF. In nucleotides, the CDR3 is TGTGCCAGCAGAACCCTCGGGAGGGCAGGAGAGAGGGAGCAGTACTTC.